This T cell receptor beta chain was retrieved from a study of blood T cell repertoires in COVID-19. Study-wide context: Acute and convalescent COVID-19 specimens originated in the United States, Italy and Spain. The analysed material was cDNA or gDNA that came from T cells, B-cell-depleted T cells, or PBMCs.

V was cut by 3 bases and J by 0 bases, with 11 bases left in between. CDR1 SGHTA and CDR2 FQGNSA come from the germline V gene. CDR3 size: 16 residues. Original analysis: Estimation of nucleated cell counts relied on the amplification of reference gene primers. Produced via immunoSEQ multiplex PCR; TCRdb's table is partial and in-frame only. The DNA was the basis for D and trimming; V, J and clone size are from that table. The sample gives a few hundred thousand clones, approximately 82% of which show up once; 2.5% to 3.5% is in the top ten. The TCR comes from a woman in her late teens or twenties with acute or convalescent COVID-19. Sequenced material: peripheral blood. V is TRBV7-2 and J is TRBJ1-4; D perhaps matches TRBD1 (6 bases). CDR3 loop: CASSFQGTATNEKLFF. CDR3 sequence (DNA): TGTGCCAGCAGCTTCCAGGGGACCGCAACTAATGAAAAACTGTTTTTT. Using reference TRBV7-2 and TRBJ1-4 for the parts outside the CDR3, the full variable domain is GAGVSQSPSNKVTEKGKDVELRCDPISGHTALYWYRQSLGQGLEFLIYFQGNSAPDKSGLPSDRFSAERTGGSVSTLTIQRTQQEDSAVYLCASSFQGTATNEKLFFGSGTQLSVL.